This TCR beta chain was identified during a study of PD-1 blockade in classical Hodgkin lymphoma (dated by TCRdb to the early 2020s). About the full investigation: Nivolumab dosing was 3 mg/kg intravenously every 2 weeks, continuing until either disease progression or unacceptable toxicity. To define a peripheral blood immune signature of response to PD-1 blockade in classical Hodgkin lymphoma, the study combined TCR beta sequencing with CyTOF.

What the research found in general, with its limitations: Lower diversity was observed in patients in whom nivolumab was started less than 1 year after ASCT, and these patients were excluded from later analyses so that confounding by immune reconstitution would be avoided. Baseline diversity similar to that of newly diagnosed patients was observed in trial patients achieving complete response, whereas significantly lower diversity was observed in partial responders and progressors. Only a single clinical trial cohort was studied, and what caused the repertoire differences, possibly disease activity or prior therapy, remained undefined. Newly diagnosed patients were reported to have lower baseline TCR diversity than healthy donors, and relapsed/refractory patients were reported to have lower baseline TCR diversity still. A significant rise by C4D1 was seen in CD4+ but not CD8+ TCR diversity (p=0.0027 vs p=0.16), with the rise being most apparent in complete responders (p=0.02).

The time point label, read with the paper, signifies: cycle 2 day 1 (C2D1) of nivolumab. All trial patients had relapsed after autologous stem cell transplantation, with cohorts A, B and C differing in prior brentuximab vedotin exposure. The trial cohort was composed of 56 patients with relapsed/refractory classical Hodgkin lymphoma, for whom complete response, partial response or progressive disease was recorded as best overall response. Single-agent nivolumab was administered to trial patients in the multi-cohort phase II CheckMate 205 trial. An independent review committee assessed best overall response using the 2007 International Working Group response criteria. Trial PBMCs were obtained immediately prior to nivolumab initiation (C1D1) and on therapy at cycle 2 day 1 and cycle 4 day 1. Peripheral blood was collected in 8 mL Vacutainer Cell Preparation Tubes, from which PBMCs were isolated by centrifugation and then cryopreserved.

Genomic DNA was isolated using the Qiagen DNeasy kit from unsorted PBMCs as well as from negatively selected CD4+ and CD8+ fractions. TCR beta CDR3 regions were subjected to amplification by immunoSEQ multiplex PCR with primers that anneal to V and J segments. A synthetic immune receptor repertoire was used to minimize amplification bias, and any residual bias was removed computationally once sequencing was done. On the authors' methods: Repertoire diversity was quantified as the Shannon entropy index using custom Python scripts. The unsorted, CD4+ and CD8+ repertoires were each analyzed separately, with the exception of combined analyses, where CD4+ and CD8+ sequences were merged in silico. Clonal expansion was defined as at least a 2-fold frequency increase after treatment relative to C1D1, with a pseudocount of 0.5 for undetected baseline clones. Singleton clones were defined as clones with 0 or 1 copy at C1D1, and non-singleton clones were defined as clones with 2 or more copies. Clones expanded in unsorted samples were annotated as CD4+, CD8+ or unknown by matching protein sequences in sorted samples from the same patient. Wilcoxon tests were applied to paired samples to test diversity changes from C1D1 to C4D1. Entries here come from immuneACCESS through TCRdb and include only in-frame sequences with V and J called. Some clones fail to appear in such tables; in the studies checked, an unresolved V gene covers under half of the shortfall, and the cause of the remainder is unknown. For V, J and clone size, that table is used; D and trimming come from the DNA. The sample data list 120,000 to 150,000 clones, and under 85% of these were observed just once. The ten largest clones add up to over 7.5% of the sample.

Remarks on this clone: The antigen it recognizes is unknown. No base-level quality is on record; no much larger clone is a single base apart.

This receptor was identified in a human donor with classical Hodgkin lymphoma. The specimen was peripheral blood mononuclear cells (PBMCs), collected before the second cycle of nivolumab.

CDR3 sequence: CAIAEREGRDGELFF. The nucleotide sequence reads TGTGCCATCGCAGAACGGGAGGGCCGGGACGGGGAGCTGTTTTTT. The V gene is TRBV10-3 and the J gene is TRBJ2-2; 8 middle bases align to TRBD2. There are 15 amino acids in the CDR3, from cysteine to phenylalanine inclusive. The sequence is cut down to CDR3 DNA, 45 bases in frame from base 1. V ends up 8 bases short and J 7 bases short, with an unmatched junction base count of 12. CDR1 and CDR2 are read off the germline V gene as ENHRY and SYGVKD.